Each of the 3 T cell receptor beta chains below was sequenced from the same sample in a study of T cells expressing NK-cell markers. From the 5' RACE reads, TCRdb lists one entry per CDR3 protein and no DNA. The sample has 30,000 or so distinct CDR3 sequences. Sequencing was done on a sample of blood T cells: a sorted CD56 or NKG2C T cell subset, CD4+ or CD8+ T cells, or bulk PBMC T cells (not recorded which). The receptors stem from a woman aged 18 to 69 in good health.

The rearrangement links TRBV5-1 to TRBJ2-7; TCRdb reports TRBD2, a call that lacks DNA to check it against. This CDR3 is 17 amino acids long. The germline gives CDR1 SGHRS, CDR2 YFSETQ. CDR3 loop: CASSLEGSTGGTHEQYF. Variable domain in full (rest from reference TRBV5-1 and TRBJ2-7): KAGVTQTPRYLIKTRGQQVTLSCSPISGHRSVSWYQQTPGQGLQFLFEYFSETQRNKGNFPGRFSGRQFSNSRSEMNVSTLELGDSALYLCASSLEGSTGGTHEQYFGPGTRLTVT.

The chain is built from TRBV6-1 and TRBJ1-3; as DNA is missing, the TRBD1 call by TCRdb cannot be tested. This CDR3 has 14 residues. Germline values: CDR1 MNHNS, CDR2 SASEGT. CDR3 sequence reads: CASRHTGAGNTIYF.

The rearrangement uses TRBV7-8 and TRBJ1-6; TCRdb picks TRBD1, but there is no DNA to check that call. Germline-derived CDR1 and CDR2 are SGHVS and FQNEAQ. The CDR3 spans 18 residues. The CDR3 is CASSPGGGRQIYNSPLHF.